Listed here is a single TCR beta chain. Antigen unknown. The protocol was immunoSEQ multiplex PCR, while the TCRdb copy is restricted to in-frame clones and leaves out a portion. This table holds tens of thousands of clones, about 54% found once. This specimen comes from a study of cytotoxic CD8 clonotypes in ibrutinib-treated CLL. Whole-study context: Sample averages reached hundreds of thousands of productive templates and some 86,000 productive rearrangements. Regarding the study as a whole: Baseline clonality, above age-matched healthy donor levels, tracked circulating CD8+ T-cell counts.

From germline, CDR1 is SGHKS and CDR2 YYEKEE (reference sequence). This CDR3 has 14 amino acids. The V end was cut by 1 base, the J end by 2 bases, with 9 bases between. V gene TRBV5-5 combines with J gene TRBJ2-5, with D unresolved. This clonotype originated in a human donor with chronic lymphocytic leukemia. The starting material was PBMCs, obtained at disease progression, from a patient treated with ibrutinib. In nucleotides, the CDR3 is TGTGCCAGCAGCTTGTTCGTCGGACAAGAGACCCAGTACTTC. It translates to CASSLFVGQETQYF.